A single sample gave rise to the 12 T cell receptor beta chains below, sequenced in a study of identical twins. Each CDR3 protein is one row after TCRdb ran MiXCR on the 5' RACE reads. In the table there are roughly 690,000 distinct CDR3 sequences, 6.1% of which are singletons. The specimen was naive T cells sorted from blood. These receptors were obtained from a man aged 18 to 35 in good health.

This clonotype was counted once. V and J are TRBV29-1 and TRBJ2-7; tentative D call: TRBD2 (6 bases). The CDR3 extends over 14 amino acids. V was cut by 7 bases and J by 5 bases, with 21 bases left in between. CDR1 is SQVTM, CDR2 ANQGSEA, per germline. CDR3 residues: CSARGPGVGNEQYF. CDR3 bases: TGCAGCGCCCGGGGACCGGGGGTTGGGAACGAGCAGTACTTC.

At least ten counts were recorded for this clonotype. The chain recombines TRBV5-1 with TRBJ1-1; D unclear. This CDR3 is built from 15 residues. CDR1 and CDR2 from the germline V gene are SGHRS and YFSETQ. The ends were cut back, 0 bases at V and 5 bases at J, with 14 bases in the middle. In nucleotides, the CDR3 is TGCGCCAGCAGCTTGGGAGGCGGGGATAGGACTGAAGCTTTCTTT. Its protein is CASSLGGGDRTEAFF.

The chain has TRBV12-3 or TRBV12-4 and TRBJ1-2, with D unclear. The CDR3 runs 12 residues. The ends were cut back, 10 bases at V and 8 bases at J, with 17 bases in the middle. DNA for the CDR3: TGTGCCATCCAGGCGGGTGTGATCGGCTACACCTTC. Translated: CAIQAGVIGYTF.

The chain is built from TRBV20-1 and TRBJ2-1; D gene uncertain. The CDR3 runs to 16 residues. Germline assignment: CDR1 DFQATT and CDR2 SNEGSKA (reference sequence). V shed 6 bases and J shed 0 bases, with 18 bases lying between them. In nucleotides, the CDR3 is TGCAGTGCCGAAGGGCAGCCGCTTAGCTCCTACAATGAGCAGTTCTTC. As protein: CSAEGQPLSSYNEQFF.

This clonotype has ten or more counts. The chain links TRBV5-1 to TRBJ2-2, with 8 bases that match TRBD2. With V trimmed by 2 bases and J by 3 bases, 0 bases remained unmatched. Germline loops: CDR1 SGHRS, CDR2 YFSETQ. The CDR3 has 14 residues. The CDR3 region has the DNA TGCGCCAGCAGCTTTAGCGGGGACACCGGGGAGCTGTTTTTT. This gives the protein CASSFSGDTGELFF. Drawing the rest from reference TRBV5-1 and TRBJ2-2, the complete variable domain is KAGVTQTPRYLIKTRGQQVTLSCSPISGHRSVSWYQQTPGQGLQFLFEYFSETQRNKGNFPGRFSGRQFSNSRSEMNVSTLELGDSALYLCASSFSGDTGELFFGEGSRLTVL.

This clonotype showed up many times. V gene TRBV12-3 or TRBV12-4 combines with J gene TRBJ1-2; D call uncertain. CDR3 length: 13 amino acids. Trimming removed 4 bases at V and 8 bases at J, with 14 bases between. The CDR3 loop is CASSSSTGRGYTF. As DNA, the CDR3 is TGTGCCAGCAGTTCCTCGACCGGTCGGGGCTACACCTTC.

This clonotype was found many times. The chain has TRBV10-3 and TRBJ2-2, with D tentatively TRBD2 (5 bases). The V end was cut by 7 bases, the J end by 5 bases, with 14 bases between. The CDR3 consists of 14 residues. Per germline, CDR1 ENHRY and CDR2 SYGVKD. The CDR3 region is CAIKLDRGTGELFF. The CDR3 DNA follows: TGTGCCATCAAGTTGGACCGAGGGACCGGGGAGCTGTTTTTT.

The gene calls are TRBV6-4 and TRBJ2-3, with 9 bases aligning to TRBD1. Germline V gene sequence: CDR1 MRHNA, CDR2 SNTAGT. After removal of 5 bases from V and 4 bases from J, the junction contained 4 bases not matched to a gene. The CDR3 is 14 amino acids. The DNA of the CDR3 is TGTGCCAGCAGTACTACAGGGGGCCCAGATACGCAGTATTTT. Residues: CASSTTGGPDTQYF.

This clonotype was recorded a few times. The CDR3: CAWSLAPTYEQYF. CDR3 DNA: TGTGCCTGGAGTCTGGCTCCAACCTACGAGCAGTACTTC. The chain carries TRBV30 and TRBJ2-7; D unresolved. V lost 2 bases, J lost 2 bases, and 10 bases lay in between. The CDR3 contains 13 residues. Germline V gene data show CDR1 as GTSNPN and CDR2 as SVGIG (reference sequence).

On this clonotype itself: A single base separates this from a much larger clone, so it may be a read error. CDR3 nucleotide sequence: TGCGCCAGCAGCTTGGCCGGTTCGGCTTACGGTGAAAAACTGTTTTTT. Amino acids: CASSLAGSAYGEKLFF. The J gene is TRBJ1-4, the V gene TRBV5-1; D is undetermined. Germline V gives CDR1 SGHRS, CDR2 YFSETQ. Trimming shortened V by 0 bases and J by 7 bases, and 16 bases separated the two germline ends. The CDR3 runs 16 residues.

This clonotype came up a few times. The CDR3 loop reads CATSGRGMAKNIQYF. The CDR3 DNA follows: TGTGCCACCAGCGGGCGTGGGATGGCCAAAAACATTCAGTACTTC. The chain joins TRBV15 to TRBJ2-4, with D uncertain. The CDR3 contains 15 residues. V was pared by 5 bases and J by 1 base, with 12 bases between. CDR1 and CDR2 (germline): LNHNV, YYDKDF (reference sequence).

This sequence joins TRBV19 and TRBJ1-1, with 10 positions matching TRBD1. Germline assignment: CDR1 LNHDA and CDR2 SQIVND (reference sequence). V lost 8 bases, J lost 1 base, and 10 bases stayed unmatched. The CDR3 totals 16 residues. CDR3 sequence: CASCLRTGGGNTEAFF. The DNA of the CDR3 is TGTGCCAGTTGCCTTCGGACAGGGGGGGGGAACACTGAAGCTTTCTTT.